This T cell receptor beta chain is drawn from a study of blood T cell dynamics during melanoma immunotherapy. Turning to the study itself: Metastatic melanoma patients received first-line pembrolizumab or nivolumab plus ipilimumab.

CDR3 length: 18 residues. Trimming removed 3 bases from V and 4 bases from J; junction bases left unmatched: 12. CDR1 is LNHDA, CDR2 SQIVND, per germline (reference sequence). Each bulk PBMC sample had roughly 400 ng DNA loaded. The table came from immunoSEQ multiplex PCR; TCRdb's copy has only in-frame clones and leaves some out. Counted here are around 20,000 clones, 70% to 90% occurring once; the ten biggest clones make up around 7%. Concerning this clone: The antigen is not known.

Study findings and constraints: It remained unknown if the driving T cell clones were melanoma-specific.

As for time point: week 3, after first cycle of checkpoint inhibitor. Disease control meant complete response, partial response or stable disease at 12 weeks. The chain combines TRBV19 with TRBJ2-5; TRBD2 matches 12 bases. Sequenced material: blood, taken from a patient treated with checkpoint blockade. This sequence was found in a human donor with melanoma. The CDR3 coding sequence is TGTGCCAGTAGTATTCGGGGACTAGCGGGTTCCAGTGGAGAGACCCAGTACTTC. Its translation is CASSIRGLAGSSGETQYF.